Listed below are T cell receptor beta chains from one sample, sequenced in a study of neurological immune-mediated disorders. TCRdb re-analysed the 5' RACE reads in MiXCR, keeping a single row per CDR3 protein. Among roughly 15,000 distinct CDR3 sequences listed, 3.5% were seen once. Specimen: CD8+ T cells from blood. These receptors were taken from a woman aged 40 to 55 in good health. Both conserved end residues are part of each CDR3. A D gene is named only where the DNA matches it firmly. Size is omitted from some rows. Given values are once, few, many or a class for expanded clones.

TRBV5-1,.,many,CASSLVQSGANVLTF
TRBV25-1,TRBD2,many,CASSGPPSGGTDTQYF
TRBV28,.,.,CASSSPIDGRYEQYF
TRBV28,.,many,CASRDRSYSNQPQHF
TRBV9,TRBD2,many,CASSVGLAGINEQFF
TRBV4-3,.,few,CASSGIITDTQYF
TRBV28,.,many,CASSPLFTEAFF
TRBV7-7,.,many,CASASDVGQGYDSPLHF
TRBV12-3/TRBV12-4,.,many,CASSKGSGELFF
TRBV5-5,.,many,CASSLGVGRWTTEAFF
TRBV27,TRBD2,many,CASSTPLAGGPGEQFF
TRBV4-3,.,many,CASSQASTAPYEQYF
TRBV20-1,TRBD2,many,CSARGRGLQETQYF
TRBV5-1,TRBD1,many,CASKGARNTEAFF
TRBV3-1,TRBD2,many,CASSQDRGLGYEQYF
TRBV7-9,.,many,CASDNQAGSSYEQYF
TRBV25-1,TRBD2,many,CASSGNSGMEETQYF
TRBV20-1,TRBD1,many,CSTNTDPGTANNEQFF
TRBV6-1,TRBD1,many,CASSEVGTGTGLYGYTF
TRBV29-1,TRBD1,many,CSAGQGKNTEAFF
TRBV7-2,.,many,CASSTRGPTGELFF
TRBV11-2,.,many,CASSPPSLQSPSYEQYF
TRBV10-3,.,many,CAISDGPRNSPLHF
TRBV27,TRBD2,many,CASSPAVTSTDTQYF
TRBV27,.,many,CASSYSHREGSSYEQYF
TRBV15,TRBD2,many,CATRKREGHTGELFF
TRBV5-5,.,medium-sized,CASSLVGDSYYEQYF
TRBV9,.,many,CASSVSDYKTSSTDTQYF
TRBV7-9,TRBD2,many,CASSWGTSGRAYNEQFF
TRBV28,TRBD2,many,CASSLGTSGSSTDTQYF
TRBV3-1,TRBD2,many,CASSLTSGNSNEQFF
TRBV6-5,.,many,CASSYSESGSSYNEQFF
TRBV20-1,TRBD1,many,CSASAAVTGVAYGYTF
TRBV15,.,many,CATSRDQGRRDEQFF
TRBV15,.,many,CATTMGAAKNIQYF
TRBV2,.,many,CASADGTRQETQYF
TRBV11-2,TRBD2,many,CASSLPGLAHYNEQFF
TRBV30,TRBD2,many,CAWDYSGGEQFF
TRBV6-5,.,many,CASILGQGSGNTIYF
TRBV2,.,many,CASIPWGGGETQYF